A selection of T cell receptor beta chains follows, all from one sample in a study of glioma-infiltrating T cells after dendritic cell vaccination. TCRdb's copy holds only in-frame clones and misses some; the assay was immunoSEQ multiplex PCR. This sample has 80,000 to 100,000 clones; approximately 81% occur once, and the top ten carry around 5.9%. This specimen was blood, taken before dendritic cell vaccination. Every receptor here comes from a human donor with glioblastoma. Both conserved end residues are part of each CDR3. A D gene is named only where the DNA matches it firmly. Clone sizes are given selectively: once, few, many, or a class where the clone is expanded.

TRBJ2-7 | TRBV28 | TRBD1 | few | CASSGTGGYEQYF | TGTGCCAGCAGCGGGACAGGGGGTTACGAGCAGTACTTC
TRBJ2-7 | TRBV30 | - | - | CAWGRASYEQYF | TGTGCCTGGGGGAGAGCCTCCTACGAGCAGTACTTC
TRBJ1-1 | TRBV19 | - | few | CASSIAGRFALF | TGTGCCAGTAGTATTGCAGGGCGATTCGCTCTCTTT
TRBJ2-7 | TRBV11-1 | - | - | CASSFGSGRGPSEQYF | TGTGCCAGCAGCTTCGGGAGCGGTCGGGGCCCCTCAGAGCAGTACTTC
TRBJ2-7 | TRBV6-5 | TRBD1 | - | CASSYSYRQGRHEQYF | TGTGCCAGCAGTTACTCGTATAGACAGGGGCGACACGAGCAGTACTTC
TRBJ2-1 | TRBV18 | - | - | CASSPGGHEQFF | TGTGCCAGCTCACCAGGGGGCCATGAGCAGTTCTTC
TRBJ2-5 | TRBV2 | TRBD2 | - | CASLASGGAGETQYF | TGTGCCAGCCTCGCCAGCGGGGGGGCGGGAGAGACCCAGTACTTC
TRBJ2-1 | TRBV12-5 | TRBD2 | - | CASGLVMGLGTYNEQFF | TGTGCTAGTGGTTTGGTAATGGGACTAGGAACCTACAATGAGCAGTTCTTC
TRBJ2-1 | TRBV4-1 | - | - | CASSQGGLALYNEQFF | TGCGCCAGCAGCCAAGGGGGGCTAGCCCTCTACAATGAGCAGTTCTTC
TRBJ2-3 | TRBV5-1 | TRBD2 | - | CASSLGAGGPTDTQYF | TGCGCCAGCAGCTTGGGTGCGGGAGGCCCCACAGATACGCAGTATTTT
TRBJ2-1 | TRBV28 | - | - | CASKRETYNEQFF | TGTGCCAGCAAACGGGAGACCTACAATGAGCAGTTCTTC
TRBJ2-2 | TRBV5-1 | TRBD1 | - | CASSSRTGAPTGELFF | TGCGCCAGCAGCTCCCGGACAGGGGCACCCACCGGGGAGCTGTTTTTT
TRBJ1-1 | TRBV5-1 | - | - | CASSLWRDTEAFF | TGCGCCAGCAGCTTGTGGCGGGACACTGAAGCTTTCTTT
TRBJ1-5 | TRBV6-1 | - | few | CASRSAEGNQPQHF | TGTGCCAGCAGATCCGCCGAGGGCAATCAGCCCCAGCATTTT
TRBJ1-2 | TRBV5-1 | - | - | CASRTQGLGAGYTF | TGCGCCAGCAGGACACAAGGGCTTGGGGCTGGCTACACCTTC
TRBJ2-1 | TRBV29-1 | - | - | CSGRQVHEQFF | TGCAGCGGTCGACAGGTTCATGAGCAGTTCTTC
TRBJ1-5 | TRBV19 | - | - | CASSDQGSRNQPQHF | TGTGCCAGTAGTGACCAGGGTTCTCGAAATCAGCCCCAGCATTTT
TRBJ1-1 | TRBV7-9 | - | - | CASSLDGEGEAFF | TGTGCCAGCAGCTTAGATGGAGAGGGAGAAGCTTTCTTT
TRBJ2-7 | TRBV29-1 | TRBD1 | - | CSASLTGIHEQYF | TGCAGCGCATCCTTGACAGGGATCCACGAGCAGTACTTC
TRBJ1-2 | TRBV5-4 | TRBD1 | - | CASSLARGQGSYGYTF | TGTGCCAGCAGCTTGGCCCGAGGACAGGGCTCCTATGGCTACACCTTC
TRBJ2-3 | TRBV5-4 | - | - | CASSFEWGKASDTQYF | TGTGCCAGCAGCTTTGAATGGGGCAAGGCATCAGATACGCAGTATTTT
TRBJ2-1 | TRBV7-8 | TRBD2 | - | CASSLVSTSGRFYNEQFF | TGTGCCAGCAGCTTAGTTTCTACTAGCGGGAGGTTCTACAATGAGCAGTTCTTC
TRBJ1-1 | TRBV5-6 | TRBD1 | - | CASSRGTAAYTEAFF | TGTGCCAGCAGCCGGGGGACAGCCGCGTACACTGAAGCTTTCTTT
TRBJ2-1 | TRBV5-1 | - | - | CASSLTPAVPNEQFF | TGCGCCAGCAGTTTAACACCCGCAGTACCCAATGAGCAGTTCTTC
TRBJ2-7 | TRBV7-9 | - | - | CASSLVPSLRYEQYF | TGTGCCAGCAGCTTAGTCCCCTCCTTGAGATACGAGCAGTACTTC